This TCR beta chain originates from a study of T cell repertoires in cytomegalovirus infection. Overall study context: It was recently identified HLA-C-restricted and well-studied HLA-B-restricted CMV epitopes that the study used. The public TCR beta signatures pointed to both CMV infection and matching HLA type. General observations from the study: HLA-C-restricted TCR beta clonotypes specific for CMV led the ex vivo response.

This clonotype has only a few counts. Its antigen remains unidentified. V dropped 4 bases and J dropped 0 bases, with 12 bases sitting between them. The V gene's germline CDR1 is SGHTA and CDR2 FQGTGA. The CDR3 is 15 amino acids. TCRdb processed the reads anew with MiXCR; each CDR3 protein has one entry. The table lists 250,000 to 300,000 distinct CDR3 sequences, approximately 22% of them singletons. This clonotype was sampled from a human donor in good health (CMV status not recorded). Some clones in this sample may be carry-over from other donors' samples. This specimen was cultured PBMCs, taken from culture after CMV antigen stimulation. This chain joins TRBV7-3 and TRBJ1-1; weak D call: TRBD1 (6 bases). The CDR3 DNA sequence: TGTGCCAGCAGCTCCTCAGGGGCGGTGAACACTGAAGCTTTCTTT. Its translation is CASSSSGAVNTEAFF.